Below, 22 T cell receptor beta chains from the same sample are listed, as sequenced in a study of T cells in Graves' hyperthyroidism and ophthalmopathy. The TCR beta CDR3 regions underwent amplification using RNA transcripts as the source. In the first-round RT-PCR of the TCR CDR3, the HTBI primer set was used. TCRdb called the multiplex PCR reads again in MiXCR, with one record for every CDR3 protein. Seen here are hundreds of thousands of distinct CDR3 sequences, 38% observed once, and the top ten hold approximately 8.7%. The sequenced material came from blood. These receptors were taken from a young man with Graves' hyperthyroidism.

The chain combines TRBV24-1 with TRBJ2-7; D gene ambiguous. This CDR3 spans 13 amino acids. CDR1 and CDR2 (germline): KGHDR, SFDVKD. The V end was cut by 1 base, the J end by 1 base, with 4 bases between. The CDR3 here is CATSDFQSYEQYF. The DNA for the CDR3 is TGTGCCACCAGTGATTTCCAGTCCTACGAGCAGTACTTC.

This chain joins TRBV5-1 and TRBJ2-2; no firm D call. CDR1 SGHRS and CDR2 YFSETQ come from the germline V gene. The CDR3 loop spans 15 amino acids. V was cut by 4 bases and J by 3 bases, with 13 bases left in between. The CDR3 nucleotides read TGCGCCAGCAGCCCACAAAGGGTTGACACCGGGGAGCTGTTTTTT. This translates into CASSPQRVDTGELFF. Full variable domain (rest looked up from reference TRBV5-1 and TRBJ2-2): KAGVTQTPRYLIKTRGQQVTLSCSPISGHRSVSWYQQTPGQGLQFLFEYFSETQRNKGNFPGRFSGRQFSNSRSEMNVSTLELGDSALYLCASSPQRVDTGELFFGEGSRLTVL.

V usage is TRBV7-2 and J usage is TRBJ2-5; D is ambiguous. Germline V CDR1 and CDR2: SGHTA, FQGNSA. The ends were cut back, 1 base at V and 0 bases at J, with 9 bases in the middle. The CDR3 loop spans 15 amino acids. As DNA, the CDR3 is TGTGCCAGCAGCTTAGGATCCCAATACCAAGAGACCCAGTACTTC. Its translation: CASSLGSQYQETQYF.

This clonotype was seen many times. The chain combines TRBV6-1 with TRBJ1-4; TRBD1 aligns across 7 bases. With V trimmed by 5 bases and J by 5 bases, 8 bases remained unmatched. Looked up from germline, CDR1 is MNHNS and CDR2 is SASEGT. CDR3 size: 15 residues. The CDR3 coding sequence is TGTGCCAGCAGTCCCCGACAGGGCGCGAATGAAAAACTGTTTTTT. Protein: CASSPRQGANEKLFF.

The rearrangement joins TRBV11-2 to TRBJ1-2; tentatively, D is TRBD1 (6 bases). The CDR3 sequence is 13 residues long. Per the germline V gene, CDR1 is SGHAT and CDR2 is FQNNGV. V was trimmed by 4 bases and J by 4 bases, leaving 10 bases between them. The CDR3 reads CASSSTGIYGYTF. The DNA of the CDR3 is TGTGCCAGCAGCTCCACAGGGATCTATGGCTACACCTTC.

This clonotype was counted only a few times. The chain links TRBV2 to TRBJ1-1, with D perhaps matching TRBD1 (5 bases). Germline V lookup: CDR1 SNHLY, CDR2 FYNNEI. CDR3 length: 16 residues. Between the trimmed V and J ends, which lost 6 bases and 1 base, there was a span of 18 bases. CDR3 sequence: CASSLAPGMKNTEAFF. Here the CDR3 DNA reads TGTGCCAGCAGCTTAGCCCCAGGGATGAAGAACACTGAAGCTTTCTTT.

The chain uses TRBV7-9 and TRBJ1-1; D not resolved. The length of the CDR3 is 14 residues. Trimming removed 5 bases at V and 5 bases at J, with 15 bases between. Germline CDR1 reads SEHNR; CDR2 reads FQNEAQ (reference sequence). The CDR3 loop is CASSRVVGPTEAFF. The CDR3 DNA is TGTGCCAGCAGCCGAGTGGTAGGACCAACTGAAGCTTTCTTT. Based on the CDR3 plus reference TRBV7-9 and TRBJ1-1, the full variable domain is DTGVSQNPRHKITKRGQNVTFRCDPISEHNRLYWYRQTLGQGPEFLTYFQNEAQLEKSRLLSDRFSAERPKGSFSTLEIQRTEQGDSAMYLCASSRVVGPTEAFFGQGTRLTVV.

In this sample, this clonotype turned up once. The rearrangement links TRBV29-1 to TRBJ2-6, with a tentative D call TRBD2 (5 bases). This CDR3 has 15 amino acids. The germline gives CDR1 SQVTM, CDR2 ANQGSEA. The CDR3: CSIAGLTSGANVLTF. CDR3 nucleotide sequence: TGCAGTATCGCGGGCCTTACGTCTGGGGCCAACGTCCTGACTTTC. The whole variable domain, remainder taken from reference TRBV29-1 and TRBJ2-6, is SAVISQKPSRDICQRGTSLTIQCQVDSQVTMMFWYRQQPGQSLTLIATANQGSEATYESGFVIDKFPISRPNLTFSTLTVSNMSPEDSSIYLCSIAGLTSGANVLTFGAGSRLTVL.

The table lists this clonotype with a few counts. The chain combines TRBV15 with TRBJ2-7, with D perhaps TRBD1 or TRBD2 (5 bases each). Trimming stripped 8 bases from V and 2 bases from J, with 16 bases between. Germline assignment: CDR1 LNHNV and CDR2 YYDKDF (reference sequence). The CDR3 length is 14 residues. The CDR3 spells CATARDPQTYEQYF. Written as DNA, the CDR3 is TGTGCCACCGCCCGGGACCCCCAGACCTACGAGCAGTACTTC.

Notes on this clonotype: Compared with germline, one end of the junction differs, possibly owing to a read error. The CDR3 nucleotides read TGTGCCAGCAGTGAGTCTGACAGATTGAACACTGAAGCTTTCTTT. Translating gives CASSESDRLNTEAFF. The rearrangement joins TRBV10-3 to TRBJ1-1, with TRBD1 as a possible D gene (5 bases). The CDR3 is 15 residues long. The germline V gene encodes CDR1 ENHRY and CDR2 SYGVKD.

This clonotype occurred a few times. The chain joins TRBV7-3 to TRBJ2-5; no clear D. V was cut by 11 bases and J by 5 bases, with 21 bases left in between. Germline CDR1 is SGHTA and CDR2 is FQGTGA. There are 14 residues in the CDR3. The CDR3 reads CAWNVATRAETQYF. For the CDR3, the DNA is TGTGCCTGGAATGTTGCGACAAGGGCTGAGACCCAGTACTTC.

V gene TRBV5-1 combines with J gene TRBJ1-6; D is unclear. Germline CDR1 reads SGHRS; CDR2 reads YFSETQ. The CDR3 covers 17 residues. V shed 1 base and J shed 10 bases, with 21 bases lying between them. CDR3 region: CASSLNGYEAVGSPLHF. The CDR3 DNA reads TGCGCCAGCAGCTTGAACGGGTATGAGGCCGTGGGGTCACCCCTCCACTTT.

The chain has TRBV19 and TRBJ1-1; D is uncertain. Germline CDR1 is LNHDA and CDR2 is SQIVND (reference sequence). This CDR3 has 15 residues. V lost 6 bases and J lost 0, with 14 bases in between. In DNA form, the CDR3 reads TGTGCCAGTAGCCCTCACCTGACCATGAACACTGAAGCTTTCTTT. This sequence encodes CASSPHLTMNTEAFF.

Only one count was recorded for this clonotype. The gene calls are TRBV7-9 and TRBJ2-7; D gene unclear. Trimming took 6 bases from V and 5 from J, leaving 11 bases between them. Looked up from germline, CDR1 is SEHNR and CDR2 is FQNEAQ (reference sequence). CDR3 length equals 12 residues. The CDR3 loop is CASSFEHNEQYF. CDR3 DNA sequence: TGTGCCAGCAGTTTTGAACACAACGAGCAGTACTTC. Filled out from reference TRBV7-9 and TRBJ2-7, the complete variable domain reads DTGVSQNPRHKITKRGQNVTFRCDPISEHNRLYWYRQTLGQGPEFLTYFQNEAQLEKSRLLSDRFSAERPKGSFSTLEIQRTEQGDSAMYLCASSFEHNEQYFGPGTRLTVT.

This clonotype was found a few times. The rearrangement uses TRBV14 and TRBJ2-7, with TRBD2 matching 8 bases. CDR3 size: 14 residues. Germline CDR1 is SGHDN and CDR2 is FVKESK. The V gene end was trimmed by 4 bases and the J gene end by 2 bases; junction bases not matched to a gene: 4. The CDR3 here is CASSRLAKTYEQYF. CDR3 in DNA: TGTGCCAGCAGCCGACTAGCGAAGACCTACGAGCAGTACTTC.

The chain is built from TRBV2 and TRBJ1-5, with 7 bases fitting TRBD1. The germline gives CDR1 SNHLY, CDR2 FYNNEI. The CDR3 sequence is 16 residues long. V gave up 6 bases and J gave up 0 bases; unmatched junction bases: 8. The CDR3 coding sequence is TGTGCCAGCAGCTTGGAGGCAGGGGGTAGCAATCAGCCCCAGCATTTT. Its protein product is CASSLEAGGSNQPQHF.

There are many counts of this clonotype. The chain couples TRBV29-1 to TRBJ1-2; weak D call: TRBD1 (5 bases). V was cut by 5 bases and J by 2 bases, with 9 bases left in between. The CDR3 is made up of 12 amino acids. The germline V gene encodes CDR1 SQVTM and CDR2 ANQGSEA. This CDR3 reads CSVRGLNYGYTF. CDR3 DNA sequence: TGCAGCGTTAGGGGACTAAACTATGGCTACACCTTC.

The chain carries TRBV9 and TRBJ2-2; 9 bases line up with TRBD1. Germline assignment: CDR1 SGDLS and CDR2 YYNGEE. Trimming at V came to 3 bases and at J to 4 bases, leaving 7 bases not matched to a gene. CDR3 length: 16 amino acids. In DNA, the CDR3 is TGTGCCAGCAGCGCCCAACAGGGGGCGGTCACCGGGGAGCTGTTTTTT. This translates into CASSAQQGAVTGELFF.

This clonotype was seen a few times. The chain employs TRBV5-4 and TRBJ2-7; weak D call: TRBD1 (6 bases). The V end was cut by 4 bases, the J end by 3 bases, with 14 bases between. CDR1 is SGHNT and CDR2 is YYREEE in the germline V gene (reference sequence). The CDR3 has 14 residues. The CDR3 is CASSERDTDYEQYF. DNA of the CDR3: TGTGCCAGCAGCGAACGGGACACTGACTACGAGCAGTACTTC.

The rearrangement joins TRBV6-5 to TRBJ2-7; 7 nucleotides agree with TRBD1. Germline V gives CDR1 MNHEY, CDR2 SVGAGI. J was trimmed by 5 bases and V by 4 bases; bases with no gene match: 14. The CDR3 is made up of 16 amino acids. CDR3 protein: CASSFVTGLVNDEQYF. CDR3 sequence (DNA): TGTGCCAGCAGTTTCGTGACAGGGCTCGTCAACGACGAGCAGTACTTC.

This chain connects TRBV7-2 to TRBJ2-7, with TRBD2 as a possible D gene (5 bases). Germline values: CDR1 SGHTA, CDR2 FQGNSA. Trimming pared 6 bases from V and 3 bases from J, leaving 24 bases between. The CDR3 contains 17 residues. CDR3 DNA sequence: TGTGCCAGCAGGGGGATAACACTTACTGAACGGGGCTACGAGCAGTACTTC. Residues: CASRGITLTERGYEQYF.

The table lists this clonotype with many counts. DNA of the CDR3: TGTGCCAGCAGCTTATTCGACAGCTACGAGCAGTACTTC. It codes for CASSLFDSYEQYF. This chain connects TRBV7-8 to TRBJ2-7; tentatively, D is TRBD1 (5 bases). The CDR3 totals 13 residues. V was clipped by 2 bases and J by 3 bases, with 8 bases between them. Germline assignment: CDR1 SGHVS and CDR2 FQNEAQ. Together with reference TRBV7-8 and TRBJ2-7, the CDR3 gives the full variable domain: GAGVSQSPRYKVAKRGQDVALRCDPISGHVSLFWYQQALGQGPEFLTYFQNEAQLDKSGLPSDRFFAERPEGSVSTLKIQRTQQEDSAVYLCASSLFDSYEQYFGPGTRLTVT.